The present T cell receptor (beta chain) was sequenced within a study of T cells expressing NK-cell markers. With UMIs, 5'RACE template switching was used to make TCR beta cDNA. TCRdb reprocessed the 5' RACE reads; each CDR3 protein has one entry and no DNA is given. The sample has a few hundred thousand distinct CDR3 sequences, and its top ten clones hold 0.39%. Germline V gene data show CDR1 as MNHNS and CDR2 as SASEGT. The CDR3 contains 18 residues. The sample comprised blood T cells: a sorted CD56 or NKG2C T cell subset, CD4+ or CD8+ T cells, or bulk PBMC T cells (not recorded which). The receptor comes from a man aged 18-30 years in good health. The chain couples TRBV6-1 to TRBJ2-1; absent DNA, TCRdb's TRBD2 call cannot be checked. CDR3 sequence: CASRSLAGSSFSYNEQFF.